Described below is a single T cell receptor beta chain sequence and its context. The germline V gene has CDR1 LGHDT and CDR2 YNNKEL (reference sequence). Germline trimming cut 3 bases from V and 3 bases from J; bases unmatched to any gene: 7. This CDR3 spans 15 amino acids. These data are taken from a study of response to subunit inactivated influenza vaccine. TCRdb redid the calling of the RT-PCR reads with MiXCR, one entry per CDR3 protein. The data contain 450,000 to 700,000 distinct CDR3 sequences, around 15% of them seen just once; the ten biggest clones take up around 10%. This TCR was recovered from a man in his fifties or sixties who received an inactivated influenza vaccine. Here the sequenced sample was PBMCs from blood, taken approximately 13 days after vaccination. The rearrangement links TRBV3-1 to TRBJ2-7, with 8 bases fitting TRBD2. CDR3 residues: CASSHTSGRGYEQYF. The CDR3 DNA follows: TGTGCCAGCAGCCATACTAGCGGTCGAGGCTACGAGCAGTACTTC.